This T cell receptor (beta chain) was identified during a study of cytomegalovirus exposure and HLA in healthy donors. This table comes from immunoSEQ multiplex PCR, and its TCRdb copy is limited to in-frame clones, with some not included. The sample includes under 80,000 clones, roughly 95% of them seen just once. Study-wide results and limits: Later, an analysis found that TCR clusters from the first cohort tended to co-occur in the roughly 110 validation repertoires. Some TCR beta chains (roughly 150 of them) were listed as cytomegalovirus-associated.

The donors were part of the validation cohort of 120 subjects. That cohort was separate from the first cohort, which comprised about 670 subjects. As concerns this clone: The antigen remains undetermined.

Per germline, CDR1 MNHNS and CDR2 SASEGT. The CDR3 runs 11 residues. Trimming removed 2 bases from V and 7 bases from J, with 3 bases in between. This chain links TRBV6-1 with TRBJ1-5, with unresolved D. This TCR was recovered from a woman under 30 in good health and CMV-seropositive. Sample: PBMCs. Here the CDR3 reads CASSEPQPQHF. The CDR3 nucleotides read TGTGCCAGCAGTGAACCGCAGCCCCAGCATTTT.